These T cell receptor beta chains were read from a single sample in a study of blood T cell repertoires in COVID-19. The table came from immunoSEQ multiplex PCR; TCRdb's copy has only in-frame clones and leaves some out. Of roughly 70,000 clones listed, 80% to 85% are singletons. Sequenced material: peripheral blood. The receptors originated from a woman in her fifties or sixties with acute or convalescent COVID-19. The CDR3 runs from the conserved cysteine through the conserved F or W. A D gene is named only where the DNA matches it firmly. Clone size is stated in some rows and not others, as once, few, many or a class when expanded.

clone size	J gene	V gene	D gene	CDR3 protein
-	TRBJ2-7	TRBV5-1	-	CASSLAVSSYEQYF
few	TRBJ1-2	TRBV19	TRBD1	CASTSPPTGVKHYGYTF
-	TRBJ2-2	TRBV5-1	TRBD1	CASSQTGKNTGELFF
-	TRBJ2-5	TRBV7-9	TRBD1	CASSRKTGVETQYF
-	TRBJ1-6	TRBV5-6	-	CASRGGQSSYNSPLHF
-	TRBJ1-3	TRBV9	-	CASSVRPDSGNTIYF
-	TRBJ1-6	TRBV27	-	CASSLINSSPLHF
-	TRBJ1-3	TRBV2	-	CASKRRGSGNTIYF
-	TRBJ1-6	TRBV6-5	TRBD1	CASRIPGQGDSPLHF
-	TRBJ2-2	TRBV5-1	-	CASSYRENTGELFF
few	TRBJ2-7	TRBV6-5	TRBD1	CASSRDSAYEQYF
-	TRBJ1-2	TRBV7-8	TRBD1	CASSSLGQANLYGYTF
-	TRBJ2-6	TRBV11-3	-	CASSMGFGRSGANVLTF
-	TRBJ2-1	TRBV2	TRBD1	CASSSRQGAYGNEQFF
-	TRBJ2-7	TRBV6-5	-	CASMRTPSSYEQYF
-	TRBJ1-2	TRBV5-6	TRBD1	CASSFSPTGASYGYTF
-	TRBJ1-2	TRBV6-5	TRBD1	CASSHSPTGFGYTF
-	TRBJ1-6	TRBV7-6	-	CASSPQSTGGSPLHF
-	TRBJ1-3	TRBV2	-	CASKGSSGNTIYF
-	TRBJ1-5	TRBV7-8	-	CASSLWGGGGSNQPQHF
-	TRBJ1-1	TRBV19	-	CASSIRVMNAEAFF
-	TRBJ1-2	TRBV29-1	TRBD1	CSVDGAGGGYTF
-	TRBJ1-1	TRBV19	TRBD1	CASSTRQGLRATEAFF
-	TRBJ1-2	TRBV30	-	CAWKQQGWDTF
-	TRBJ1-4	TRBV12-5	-	CASGFSGQTFEKLFF
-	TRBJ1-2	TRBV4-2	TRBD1	CASSSGQGVAGYTF
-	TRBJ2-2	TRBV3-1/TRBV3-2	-	CASSQANGELFF
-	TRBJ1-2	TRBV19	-	CASSIGAGTNYGYTF
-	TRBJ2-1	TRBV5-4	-	CASSSGLEGLEQFF
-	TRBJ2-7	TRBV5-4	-	CASSTFGTYEQYF
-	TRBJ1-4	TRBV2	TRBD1	CASSAGGSTNEKLFF
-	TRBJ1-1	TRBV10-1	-	CASRPGLNTEAFF
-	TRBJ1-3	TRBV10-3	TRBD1	CAISKQGGGNTIYF
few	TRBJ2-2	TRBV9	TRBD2	CASSVVPAVAGATNTGELFF
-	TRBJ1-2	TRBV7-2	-	CASSLAGALNYGYTF
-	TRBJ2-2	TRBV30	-	CAWSLSAGELFF
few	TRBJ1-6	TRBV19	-	CASSMGVASLNSPLHF
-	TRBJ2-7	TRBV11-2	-	CASSPGTYYEQYF
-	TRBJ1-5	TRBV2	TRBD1	CASSAGTGYQPQHF
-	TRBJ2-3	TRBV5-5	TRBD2	CASSLGLAGGQGDTQYF